This T cell receptor (beta chain) was identified during a study of cytomegalovirus exposure and HLA in healthy donors. Comments on this clone: Its cognate antigen is unknown.

V gave up 4 bases and J gave up 7 bases, with 11 bases separating them. This CDR3 spans 13 amino acids. The germline V gene has CDR1 SQVTM and CDR2 ANQGSEA. Study-level findings and limits: Sequencing likely caused a cluster of highly shared sequence variants. Confirmation was obtained in vitro that a few CMV-associated chains are specific for CMV antigens.

PCR amplification relied on 60 Vbeta primers (plus 13 Jbeta primers). Sequencing was performed with immunoSEQ multiplex PCR; in TCRdb, only in-frame clones are kept and a portion is missing. There are about 200,000 clones in the sample, with less than 0.9% held by the top ten. This receptor was identified in a boy younger than 18 in good health and CMV-seronegative. The sample consisted of PBMCs. This chain connects TRBV29-1 to TRBJ1-6; tentatively, D is TRBD1 (6 bases). The DNA for the CDR3 is TGCAGCGTTGGAAAGGACAGCAATTCACCCCTCCACTTT. This encodes CSVGKDSNSPLHF.